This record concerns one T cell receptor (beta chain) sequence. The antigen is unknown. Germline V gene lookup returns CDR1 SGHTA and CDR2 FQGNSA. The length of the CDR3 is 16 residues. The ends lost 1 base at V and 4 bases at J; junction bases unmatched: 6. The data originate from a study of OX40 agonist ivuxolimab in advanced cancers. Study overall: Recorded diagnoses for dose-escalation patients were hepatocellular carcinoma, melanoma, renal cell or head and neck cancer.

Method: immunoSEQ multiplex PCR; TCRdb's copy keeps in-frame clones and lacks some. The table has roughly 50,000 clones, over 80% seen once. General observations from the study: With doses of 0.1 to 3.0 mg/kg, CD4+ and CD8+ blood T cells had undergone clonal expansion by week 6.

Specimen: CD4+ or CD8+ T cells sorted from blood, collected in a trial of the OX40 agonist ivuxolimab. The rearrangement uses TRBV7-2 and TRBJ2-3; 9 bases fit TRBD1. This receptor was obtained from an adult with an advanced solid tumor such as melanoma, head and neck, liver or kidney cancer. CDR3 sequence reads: CASSLGTGGWSDTQYF. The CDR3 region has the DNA TGTGCCAGCAGCTTAGGTACAGGGGGCTGGTCAGATACGCAGTATTTT. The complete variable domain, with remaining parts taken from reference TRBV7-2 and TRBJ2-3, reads GAGVSQSPSNKVTEKGKDVELRCDPISGHTALYWYRQSLGQGLEFLIYFQGNSAPDKSGLPSDRFSAERTGGSVSTLTIQRTQQEDSAVYLCASSLGTGGWSDTQYFGPGTRLTVL.